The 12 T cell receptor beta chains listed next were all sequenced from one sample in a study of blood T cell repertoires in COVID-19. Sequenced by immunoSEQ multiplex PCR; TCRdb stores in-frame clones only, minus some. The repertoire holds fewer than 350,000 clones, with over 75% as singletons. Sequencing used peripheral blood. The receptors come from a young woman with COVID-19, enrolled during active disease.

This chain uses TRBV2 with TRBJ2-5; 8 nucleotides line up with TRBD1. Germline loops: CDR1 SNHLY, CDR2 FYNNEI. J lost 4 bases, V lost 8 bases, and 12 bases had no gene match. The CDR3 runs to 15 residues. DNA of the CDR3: TGTGCCAGCCGGTGGACAGGGATCGGAGGAGAGACCCAGTACTTC. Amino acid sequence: CASRWTGIGGETQYF.

Written as DNA, the CDR3 is TGTGCCACCAGCAGAGGTAGGGGCTCCTACAATGAGCAGTTCTTC. Residues: CATSRGRGSYNEQFF. The rearrangement joins TRBV15 to TRBJ2-1, with D possibly being TRBD1 (5 bases). V was trimmed by 1 base and J by 0 bases, leaving 7 bases between them. The CDR3 sequence is 15 residues long. The germline gives CDR1 LNHNV, CDR2 YYDKDF (reference sequence).

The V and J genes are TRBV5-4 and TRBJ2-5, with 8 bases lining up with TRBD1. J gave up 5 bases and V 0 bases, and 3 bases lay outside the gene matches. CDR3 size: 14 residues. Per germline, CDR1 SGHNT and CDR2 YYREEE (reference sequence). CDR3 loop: CASSLGQGYETQYF. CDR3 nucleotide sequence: TGTGCCAGCAGCTTGGGACAGGGGTATGAGACCCAGTACTTC.

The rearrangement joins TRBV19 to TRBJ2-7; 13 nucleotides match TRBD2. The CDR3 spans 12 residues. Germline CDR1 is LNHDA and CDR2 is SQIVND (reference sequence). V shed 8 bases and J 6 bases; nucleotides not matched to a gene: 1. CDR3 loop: CASRTSGSEQYF. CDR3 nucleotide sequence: TGTGCCAGTCGGACTAGCGGGAGCGAGCAGTACTTC.

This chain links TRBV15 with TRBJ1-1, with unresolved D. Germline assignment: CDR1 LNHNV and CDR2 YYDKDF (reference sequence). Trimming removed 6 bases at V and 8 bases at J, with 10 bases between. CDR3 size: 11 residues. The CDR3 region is CATSARGEAFF. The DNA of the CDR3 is TGTGCCACCAGTGCCCGAGGGGAAGCTTTCTTT.

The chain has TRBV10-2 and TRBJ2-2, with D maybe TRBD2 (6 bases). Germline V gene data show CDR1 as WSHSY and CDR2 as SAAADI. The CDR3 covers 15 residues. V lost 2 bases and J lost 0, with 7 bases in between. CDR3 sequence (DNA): TGCGCCAGCAGTGAGGGCGGGGCGAACACCGGGGAGCTGTTTTTT. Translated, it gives CASSEGGANTGELFF.

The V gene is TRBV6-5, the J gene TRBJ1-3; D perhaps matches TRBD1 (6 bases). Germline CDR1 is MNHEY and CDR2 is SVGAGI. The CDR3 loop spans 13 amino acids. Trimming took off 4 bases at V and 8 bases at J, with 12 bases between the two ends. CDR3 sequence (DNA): TGTGCCAGCAGTTTTACTCAGGGGCACACCATATATTTT. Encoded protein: CASSFTQGHTIYF.

The CDR3 DNA reads as TGTGCCAGCAGCCAACTCTATGGCTACACCTTC. Translated, it gives CASSQLYGYTF. The chain employs TRBV7-2 and TRBJ1-2; D is unclear. The germline V gene has CDR1 SGHTA and CDR2 FQGNSA. This CDR3 comprises 11 residues. Trimming stripped 5 bases from V and 4 bases from J, with 5 bases between. Drawing the rest from reference TRBV7-2 and TRBJ1-2, the complete variable domain is GAGVSQSPSNKVTEKGKDVELRCDPISGHTALYWYRQSLGQGLEFLIYFQGNSAPDKSGLPSDRFSAERTGGSVSTLTIQRTQQEDSAVYLCASSQLYGYTFGSGTRLTVV.

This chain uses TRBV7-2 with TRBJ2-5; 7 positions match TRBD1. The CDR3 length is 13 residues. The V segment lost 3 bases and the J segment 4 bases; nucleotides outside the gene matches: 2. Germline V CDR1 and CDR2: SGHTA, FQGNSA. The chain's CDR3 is CASSFRQGETQYF. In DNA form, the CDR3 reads TGTGCCAGCAGCTTCAGACAGGGAGAGACCCAGTACTTC.

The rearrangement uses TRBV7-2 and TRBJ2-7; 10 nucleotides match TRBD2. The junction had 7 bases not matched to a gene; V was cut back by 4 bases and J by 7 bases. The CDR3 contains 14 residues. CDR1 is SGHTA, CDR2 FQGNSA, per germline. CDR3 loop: CASSSLAGVGEQYF. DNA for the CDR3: TGTGCCAGCAGCTCCCTAGCGGGAGTGGGTGAGCAGTACTTC. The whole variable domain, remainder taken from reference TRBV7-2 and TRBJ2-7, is GAGVSQSPSNKVTEKGKDVELRCDPISGHTALYWYRQSLGQGLEFLIYFQGNSAPDKSGLPSDRFSAERTGGSVSTLTIQRTQQEDSAVYLCASSSLAGVGEQYFGPGTRLTVT.

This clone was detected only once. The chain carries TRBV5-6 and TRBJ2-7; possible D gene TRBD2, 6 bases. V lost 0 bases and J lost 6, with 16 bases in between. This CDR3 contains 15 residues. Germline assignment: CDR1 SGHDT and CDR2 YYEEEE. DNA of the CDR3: TGTGCCAGCAGCTTGGCGGGACTTAGCAAACTCGAGCAGTACTTC. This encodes CASSLAGLSKLEQYF.

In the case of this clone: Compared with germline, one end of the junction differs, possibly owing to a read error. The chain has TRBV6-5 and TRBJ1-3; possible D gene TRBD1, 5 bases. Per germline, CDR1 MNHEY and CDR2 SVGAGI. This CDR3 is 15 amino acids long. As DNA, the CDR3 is TGTGCCAGCAGTGACTCTCAGGGCCTTGGAAACACCATATATTTT. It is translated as CASSDSQGLGNTIYF.